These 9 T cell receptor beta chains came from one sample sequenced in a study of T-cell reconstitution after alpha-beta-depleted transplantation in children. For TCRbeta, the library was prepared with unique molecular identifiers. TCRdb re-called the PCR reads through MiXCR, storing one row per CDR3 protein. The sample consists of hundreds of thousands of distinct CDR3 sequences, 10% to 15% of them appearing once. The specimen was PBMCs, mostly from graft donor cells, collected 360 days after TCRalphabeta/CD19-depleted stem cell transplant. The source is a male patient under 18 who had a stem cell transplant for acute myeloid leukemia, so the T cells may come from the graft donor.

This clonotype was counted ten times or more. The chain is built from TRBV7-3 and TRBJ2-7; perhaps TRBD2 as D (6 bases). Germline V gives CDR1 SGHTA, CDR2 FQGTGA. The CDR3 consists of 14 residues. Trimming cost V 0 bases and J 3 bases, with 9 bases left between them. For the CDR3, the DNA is TGTGCCAGCAGCTTAACTAGCGGAAACTACGAGCAGTACTTC. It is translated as CASSLTSGNYEQYF.

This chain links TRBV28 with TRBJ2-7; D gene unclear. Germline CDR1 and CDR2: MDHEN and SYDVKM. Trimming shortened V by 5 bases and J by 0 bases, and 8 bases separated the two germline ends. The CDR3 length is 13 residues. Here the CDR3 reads CASSTMSSYEQYF. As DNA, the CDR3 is TGTGCCAGCAGTACGATGAGCTCCTACGAGCAGTACTTC. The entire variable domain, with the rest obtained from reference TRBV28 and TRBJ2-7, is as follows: DVKVTQSSRYLVKRTGEKVFLECVQDMDHENMFWYRQDPGLGLRLIYFSYDVKMKEKGDIPEGYSVSREKKERFSLILESASTNQTSMYLCASSTMSSYEQYFGPGTRLTVT.

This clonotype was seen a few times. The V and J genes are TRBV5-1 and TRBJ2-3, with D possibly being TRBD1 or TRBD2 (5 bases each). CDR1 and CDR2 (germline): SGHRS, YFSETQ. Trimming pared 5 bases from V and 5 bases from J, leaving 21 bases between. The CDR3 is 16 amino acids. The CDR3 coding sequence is TGCGCCAGCAGGCAGGGCTTCTCCGAGGGCTTAGATACGCAGTATTTT. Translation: CASRQGFSEGLDTQYF. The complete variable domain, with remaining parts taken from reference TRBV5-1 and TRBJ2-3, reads KAGVTQTPRYLIKTRGQQVTLSCSPISGHRSVSWYQQTPGQGLQFLFEYFSETQRNKGNFPGRFSGRQFSNSRSEMNVSTLELGDSALYLCASRQGFSEGLDTQYFGPGTRLTVL.

The CDR3 here is CASSLGDRTDTYNSPLHF. The CDR3 nucleotides are TGCGCCAGCAGCTTGGGGGACAGGACTGATACCTATAATTCACCCCTCCACTTT. The rearrangement uses TRBV5-1 and TRBJ1-6; 8 bases are a match to TRBD1. CDR1 is SGHRS and CDR2 is YFSETQ in the germline V gene. The CDR3 is 18 residues long. V was pared by 0 bases and J by 2 bases, with 7 bases of the junction left unmatched. The entire variable domain, with the rest obtained from reference TRBV5-1 and TRBJ1-6, is as follows: KAGVTQTPRYLIKTRGQQVTLSCSPISGHRSVSWYQQTPGQGLQFLFEYFSETQRNKGNFPGRFSGRQFSNSRSEMNVSTLELGDSALYLCASSLGDRTDTYNSPLHFGNGTRLTVT.

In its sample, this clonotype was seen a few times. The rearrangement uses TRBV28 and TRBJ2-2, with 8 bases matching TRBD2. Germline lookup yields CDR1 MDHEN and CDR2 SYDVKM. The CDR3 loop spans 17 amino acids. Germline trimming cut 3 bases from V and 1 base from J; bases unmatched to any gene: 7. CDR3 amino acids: CASSFSTSGWNTGELFF. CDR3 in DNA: TGTGCCAGCAGTTTTAGCACTAGCGGTTGGAACACCGGGGAGCTGTTTTTT.

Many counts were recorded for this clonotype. The CDR3 here is CASSFFSGLAGVEQYF. The CDR3 region has the DNA TGTGCCAGCAGCTTTTTTTCGGGACTAGCGGGAGTCGAGCAGTACTTC. V gene TRBV11-1 combines with J gene TRBJ2-7, with TRBD2 matching 14 bases. CDR1 and CDR2 from the germline V gene are SGHAT and FQDESV (reference sequence). V was clipped by 3 bases and J by 6 bases; unmatched bases: 7. The CDR3 extends over 16 amino acids.

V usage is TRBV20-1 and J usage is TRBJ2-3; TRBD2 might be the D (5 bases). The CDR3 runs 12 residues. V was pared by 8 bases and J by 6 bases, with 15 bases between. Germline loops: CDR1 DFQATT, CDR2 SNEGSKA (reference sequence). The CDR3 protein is CSPTEGWDTQYF. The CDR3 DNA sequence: TGCAGTCCCACTGAGGGTTGGGATACGCAGTATTTT.

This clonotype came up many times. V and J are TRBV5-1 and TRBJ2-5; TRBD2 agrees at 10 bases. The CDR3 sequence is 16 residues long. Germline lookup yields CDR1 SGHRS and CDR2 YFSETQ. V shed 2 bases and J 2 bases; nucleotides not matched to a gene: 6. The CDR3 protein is CASSLNRLAGQETQYF. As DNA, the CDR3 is TGCGCCAGCAGCTTAAATAGACTAGCGGGTCAAGAGACCCAGTACTTC.

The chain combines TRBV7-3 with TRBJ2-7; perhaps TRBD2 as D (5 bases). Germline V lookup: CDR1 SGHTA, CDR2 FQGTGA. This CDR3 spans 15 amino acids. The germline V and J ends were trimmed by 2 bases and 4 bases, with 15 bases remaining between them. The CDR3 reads CASSLYEGEVYEQYF. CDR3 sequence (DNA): TGTGCCAGCAGCTTATATGAGGGAGAGGTTTACGAGCAGTACTTC.